This TCR beta chain appears in the sequencing data of a study of blood T cell repertoires in COVID-19. Study overall: COVID-19 samples from acute and convalescent phases originated in the United States, Italy and Spain. The analysed material was cDNA or gDNA that came from T cells, B-cell-depleted T cells, or PBMCs.

Authors' data handling: Nucleated cell counts were estimated from reference gene primer amplification. Profiling relied on immunoSEQ multiplex PCR, and the TCRdb table lists in-frame clones only, not all of them. The DNA gave D and trimming, while V, J and clone size come from that table. The sample lists some 300,000 clones; more than 70% were seen once. Germline CDR1 reads MDHEN; CDR2 reads SYDVKM. V was clipped by 5 bases and J by 1 base; unmatched bases: 11. The CDR3 consists of 17 residues. This sequence originates from a woman aged 25 to 45 who had recovered from COVID-19. The sequenced material came from peripheral blood. This chain links TRBV28 with TRBJ1-5; the match to TRBD1 covers 7 bases. In DNA, the CDR3 is TGTGCCAGCAGTCACCCGACAGGGACGGTGAGCAATCAGCCCCAGCATTTT. The encoded protein is CASSHPTGTVSNQPQHF.